In this sample, the clone carrying this T cell receptor beta chain turned up a few times. Those enrolled in Seattle joined during active infection and were followed longitudinally afterward. This record comes from a study of blood T cell repertoires in COVID-19. Study background: The cDNA or gDNA used as material had been derived from T cells, B-cell-depleted T cells, or PBMCs.

Repertoires were generated with immunoSEQ multiplex PCR, while TCRdb's copy carries only in-frame clones and drops some. Among approximately 250,000 clones listed, around 88% were seen once. The CDR3 is made up of 18 amino acids. CDR1 SGHVS and CDR2 FQNEAQ come from the germline V gene. Between the trimmed V and J ends, which lost 1 base and 1 base, there was a span of 20 bases. The sequenced sample consisted of peripheral blood. The sequence was obtained from a woman older than 75 with COVID-19, enrolled during active disease. This chain joins TRBV7-8 and TRBJ2-7; D may be TRBD1 (7 bases). The CDR3 nucleotides read TGTGCCAGCAGCTTAGTTGAACGGACAGGCGGAGGGTCCTACGAGCAGTACTTC. Protein: CASSLVERTGGGSYEQYF.